One TCR beta chain is described in this entry. Antigen unknown. A much more abundant neighbour one base away suggests this may be a read error. TCRdb called the 5' RACE reads again in MiXCR, with one record for every CDR3 protein. The table shows fewer than 650,000 distinct CDR3 sequences, with roughly 13% occurring only once. This specimen comes from a study of CD8 T cells in ankylosing spondylitis. Findings and limits, study-wide: Clones linked to disease, bearing a CD8+ phenotype, were relatively rare in peripheral blood. Characteristic, it appeared, of ankylosing spondylitis blood was a TCR beta motif of about eight highly homologous variants.

This CDR3 has 15 amino acids. Germline V gene lookup returns CDR1 DFQATT and CDR2 SNEGSKA (reference sequence). The J segment lost 7 bases and the V segment lost 3 bases, leaving 14 bases of the junction unmatched. The rearrangement joins TRBV20-1 to TRBJ2-5; the match to TRBD1 covers 7 bases. Input material: blood, either unsorted or a sorted T cell fraction (not recorded which). The source of this sequence is a male donor with ankylosing spondylitis. The CDR3 sequence is CSARVEVRGSGTQYF. CDR3 sequence (DNA): TGCAGTGCTAGGGTCGAGGTCAGGGGGTCTGGGACCCAGTACTTC.